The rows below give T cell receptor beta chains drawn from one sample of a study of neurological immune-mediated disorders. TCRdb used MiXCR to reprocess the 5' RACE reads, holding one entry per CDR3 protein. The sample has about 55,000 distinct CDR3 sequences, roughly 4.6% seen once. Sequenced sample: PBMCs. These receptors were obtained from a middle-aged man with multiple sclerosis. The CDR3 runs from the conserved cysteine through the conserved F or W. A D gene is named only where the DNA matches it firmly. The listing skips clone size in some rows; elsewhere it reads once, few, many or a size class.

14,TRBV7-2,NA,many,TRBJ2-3,CASSLRPVQDTQYF,TGTGCCAGCAGCTTACGGCCAGTGCAAGATACGCAGTATTTT
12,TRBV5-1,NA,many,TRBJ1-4,CASRDTNEKLFF,TGCGCCAGCCGGGACACTAATGAAAAACTGTTTTTT
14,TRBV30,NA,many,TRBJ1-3,CAWSPSTSGNTIYF,TGTGCCTGGAGTCCCTCTACCTCTGGAAACACCATATATTTT
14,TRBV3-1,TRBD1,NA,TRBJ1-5,CASSQDRGRQPQNF,TGTGCCAGCAGCCAAGACAGGGGGCGTCAGCCCCAGAATTTT
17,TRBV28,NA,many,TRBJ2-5,CASSLRSGGPREETQYF,TGTGCCAGCAGTTTAAGGTCTGGCGGACCGCGAGAAGAGACCCAGTACTTC
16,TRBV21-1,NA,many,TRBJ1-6,CASSFYSGTGPSPLHF,TGTGCCAGCAGCTTTTACTCCGGGACGGGCCCTTCACCCCTCCACTTT
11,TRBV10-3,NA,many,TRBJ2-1,CAISEYNEQFF,TGTGCCATCAGTGAGTACAATGAGCAGTTCTTC
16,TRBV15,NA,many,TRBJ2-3,CATSRDLVGVTDTQYF,TGTGCCACCAGCAGAGATCTTGTGGGAGTCACAGATACGCAGTATTTT
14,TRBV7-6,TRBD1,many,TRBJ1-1,CASSPGQGFTEAFF,TGTGCCAGCAGCCCGGGACAGGGGTTCACTGAAGCTTTCTTT
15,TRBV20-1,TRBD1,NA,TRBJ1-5,CSARVGQGVSQPQNF,TGCAGTGCTAGAGTTGGACAGGGAGTATCTCAGCCCCAGAATTTT
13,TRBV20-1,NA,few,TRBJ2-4,CSAHREPKNIQYF,TGCAGTGCTCACAGGGAACCCAAAAACATTCAGTACTTC
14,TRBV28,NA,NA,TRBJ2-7,CASSFRTSPYEQYF,TGTGCCAGCAGTTTCCGGACGAGTCCCTACGAGCAGTACTTC